The 12 T cell receptor beta chains given below trace back to one sample, sequenced in a study of blood T cell repertoires in COVID-19. Produced via immunoSEQ multiplex PCR; TCRdb's table is partial and in-frame only. Of a few hundred thousand clones in the sample, 85% to 90% were seen once. Sample: PBMCs or T cells enriched from blood (not recorded which). The source of these receptors is a woman aged 18-29 years with acute COVID-19.

The V gene is TRBV27, the J gene TRBJ1-6, with D hard to call. Germline assignment: CDR1 MNHEY and CDR2 SMNVEV (reference sequence). The CDR3 consists of 15 residues. The V gene lost 7 bases and the J gene lost 0 bases, with 10 bases spanning the gap. CDR3 region: CASIDIGSYNSPLHF. The CDR3, as DNA: TGTGCCAGCATTGACATCGGCTCCTATAATTCACCCCTCCACTTT.

The chain links TRBV7-9 to TRBJ1-4; D perhaps matches TRBD1 (5 bases). Deletions cut 3 bases from V and 7 bases from J, with 9 bases between. Germline values: CDR1 SEHNR, CDR2 FQNEAQ (reference sequence). This CDR3 spans 13 amino acids. The CDR3 DNA reads as TGTGCCAGCAGCTTGGGGGAGGGTGAAAAACTGTTTTTT. Protein: CASSLGEGEKLFF.

The V gene is TRBV28, the J gene TRBJ2-1; 7 nucleotides line up with TRBD2. Germline V gives CDR1 MDHEN, CDR2 SYDVKM. The CDR3 contains 14 residues. V gave up 3 bases and J gave up 5 bases; unmatched junction bases: 4. The CDR3 DNA follows: TGTGCCAGCAGTTTTTACGGGGGGAACAATGAGCAGTTCTTC. This encodes CASSFYGGNNEQFF.

This chain links TRBV19 with TRBJ1-2; D is unclear. Germline values: CDR1 LNHDA, CDR2 SQIVND (reference sequence). The CDR3 spans 14 residues. V shed 5 bases and J shed 1 base, with 11 bases lying between them. CDR3 bases: TGTGCCAGTAGTCCTTCCCCCGGTAACTATGGCTACACCTTC. Translating it yields CASSPSPGNYGYTF. The full variable domain, rest sourced from reference TRBV19 and TRBJ1-2, is DGGITQSPKYLFRKEGQNVTLSCEQNLNHDAMYWYRQDPGQGLRLIYYSQIVNDFQKGDIAEGYSVSREKKESFPLTVTSAQKNPTAFYLCASSPSPGNYGYTFGSGTRLTVV.

The chain uses TRBV4-2 and TRBJ1-4, with 9 bases fitting TRBD1. The V gene's germline CDR1 is LGHNA and CDR2 YNFKEQ. The CDR3 sequence is 19 residues long. The junction had 12 bases not matched to a gene; V was cut back by 1 base and J by 3 bases. CDR3 sequence (DNA): TGTGCCAGCAGCCAAGCTGCGTATCCGGGACAGGGCGCTAATGAAAAACTGTTTTTT. This sequence encodes CASSQAAYPGQGANEKLFF.

J is TRBJ1-5 and V is TRBV19; no clear D. V shed 1 base and J shed 5 bases, with 9 bases lying between them. The germline V gene has CDR1 LNHDA and CDR2 SQIVND (reference sequence). This CDR3 has 14 residues. In nucleotides, the CDR3 is TGTGCCAGTAGTATAGTGGTTTCGGATCAGCCCCAGCATTTT. Amino acids: CASSIVVSDQPQHF. Supplemented by reference TRBV19 and TRBJ1-5, the full variable domain reads DGGITQSPKYLFRKEGQNVTLSCEQNLNHDAMYWYRQDPGQGLRLIYYSQIVNDFQKGDIAEGYSVSREKKESFPLTVTSAQKNPTAFYLCASSIVVSDQPQHFGDGTRLSIL.

The genes are TRBV28 and TRBJ2-7; TRBD1 agrees at 9 bases. CDR3 length: 17 amino acids. J gave up 2 bases and V 1 base, and 9 bases lay outside the gene matches. Germline CDR1 reads MDHEN; CDR2 reads SYDVKM. The CDR3 loop reads CASSLSGTGTFTYEQYF. The CDR3 region has the DNA TGTGCCAGCAGTTTATCGGGGACAGGGACCTTTACCTACGAGCAGTACTTC.

The rearrangement uses TRBV15 and TRBJ1-1; 7 bases align to TRBD1. The germline gives CDR1 LNHNV, CDR2 YYDKDF (reference sequence). The CDR3 length is 14 residues. The junction had 14 bases not matched to a gene; V was cut back by 5 bases and J by 11 bases. In DNA form, the CDR3 reads TGTGCCACCAGCGTCAGGGGGGCGGGTAATAGGGCTTTCTTT. Translation gives CATSVRGAGNRAFF.

This chain uses TRBV30 with TRBJ2-5; the D is unclear. V was cut by 2 bases and J by 5 bases, with 6 bases left in between. This CDR3 is 11 amino acids long. CDR1 and CDR2 from the germline V gene are GTSNPN and SVGIG (reference sequence). The CDR3 region is CAWSTVETQYF. The CDR3 DNA reads TGTGCCTGGAGTACAGTGGAGACCCAGTACTTC.

This chain links TRBV5-6 with TRBJ2-7; 7 positions agree with TRBD1. The CDR3 is made up of 15 amino acids. Germline V gene sequence: CDR1 SGHDT, CDR2 YYEEEE. Germline trimming cut 0 bases from V and 3 bases from J; bases unmatched to any gene: 6. CDR3 sequence (DNA): TGTGCCAGCAGCTTGGTAGGGCAGGGGGACTACGAGCAGTACTTC. This gives the protein CASSLVGQGDYEQYF.

The chain is built from TRBV5-1 and TRBJ1-1; tentative D call: TRBD1 (5 bases). The germline V gene encodes CDR1 SGHRS and CDR2 YFSETQ. Trimming cost V 4 bases and J 10 bases, with 23 bases left between them. The CDR3 sequence is 15 residues long. CDR3 coding DNA: TGCGCCAGCAGCCCGGAGGGTGGACACCACGGGGGAGCTTTCTTT. Protein sequence: CASSPEGGHHGGAFF.

CDR3 nucleotide sequence: TGTGCCAGCAGCTTTGGGGCGGGGACGGGGAGCTCCTACGAGCAGTACTTC. This sequence encodes CASSFGAGTGSSYEQYF. The chain couples TRBV7-8 to TRBJ2-7; D might be TRBD2 (6 bases). V was trimmed by 3 bases and J by 0 bases, leaving 18 bases between them. Germline CDR1 is SGHVS and CDR2 is FQNEAQ. The length of the CDR3 is 17 residues.